This T cell receptor (beta chain) was captured in a study of Graves' ophthalmopathy and Graves' hyperthyroidism (dated by TCRdb to 2016 to 2019). About the investigation overall: Peripheral blood was collected before any treatment was given, at the time of initial diagnosis. TCR beta repertoire signatures were used to distinguish Graves' ophthalmopathy from Graves' hyperthyroidism and to predict progression to ophthalmopathy. In total, approximately 140 blood samples were TCR-sequenced: roughly 45 ophthalmopathy, approximately 80 hyperthyroidism and approximately 17 hyperthyroidism-to-ophthalmopathy patients. To explore V-J signatures that distinguish ophthalmopathy from hyperthyroidism, a discovery set of about a hundred patients was enrolled, made up of 43 with ophthalmopathy and roughly 57 with stable hyperthyroidism. For independent validation, a separate cohort was made up of 18 hyperthyroidism patients plus 17 patients who later progressed from hyperthyroidism to ophthalmopathy. T-cell repertoires of thyroid tissue and blood were compared in over 5 hyperthyroidism patients. Once sampling was done, hyperthyroidism patients were given methimazole at a starting dose of 30 mg daily, while ophthalmopathy patients were given high-dose intravenous methylprednisolone. For training and testing, the roughly 100 patients in the discovery cohort were randomly divided in a 7:3 ratio.

This clonotype was observed at least ten times. Which antigen it targets is not known. No quality values exist for individual bases; no much larger clone is one base distant. The investigation overall reported the following: No statistical method was used to predetermine the sample size, and group allocation was not hidden from the investigators. In validation, the model predicted ophthalmopathy progression with 55% to 71% sensitivity and about 73% specificity; some 13 predicted patients were CT-confirmed with GO in a median of approximately six months. Most expanded thyroid clonotypes with frequency above 0.001 were also detected in blood, suggesting blood repertoires may reflect the thyroid immune response. In cross-validation, the 13-signature model distinguished ophthalmopathy from stable hyperthyroidism with approximately 90% sensitivity and approximately 81% specificity, while in the test set the corresponding values were around 79% and 71%.

TCR beta CDR3 regions were amplified from RNA transcripts for repertoire sequencing. The first round of RT-PCR was done with HTBI primers and the Qiagen OneStep RT-PCR kit, and was followed by a second round of multiplex PCR, then size selection and purification. The libraries underwent paired-end sequencing with 100 bp reads on an Illumina HiSeq2000. The original pipeline was this. SOAPnuke was used to process the reads, throwing out any read that had adapters, had uncalled bases, had a mean Phred below 15, or lacked an exact constant-primer or identifier match. COPE v1.2.5 was used to merge the high-quality paired reads. Clonotypes were defined as unique nucleotide sequences and were aligned to IMGT TRB V, D and J references using MiTCR v1.1. Only V-J combinations with frequency above 0.0001 were analysed, covering approximately 99% of repertoires. For each V-J combination, a TCR clonal expansion and chaos score was defined as the ratio of F50 clonal expansion to chaos observed in the TCRdist matrix. Welch's t-statistics and random forest were used to reduce the features to 13 V-J combinations, which were then used as input to a naive Bayes classifier. The Morisita-Horn index was used to measure how similar the thyroid and blood repertoires were. TCRdb cleaned the public reads at Q25 with fastp, built clones with MiXCR and kept in-frame beta chains. Rows are unified per CDR3 protein, each entry keeping the most common DNA and genes. TCRdb, not the authors, supplied the V and J calls. The sample has under 200,000 distinct CDR3 sequences on record, 30% to 45% of them singletons. The ten largest clones represent around 5.8% of the sample.

Ophthalmopathy patients were characterized by moderately to severely active disease, a Clinical Activity Score of at least 3, a NOSPECS grade of at least 4, and a disease duration under 3 months. Patients with other autoimmune diseases, uncontrolled infections, pregnancy or lactation were excluded. Clinical symptoms, serum thyroxine, TRAb, thyroid ultrasound and orbital computed tomography were used for diagnosis. Using Ficoll-Paque density gradient centrifugation, PBMCs were isolated from about 10 ml of fresh peripheral blood. Total RNA was extracted with Trizol reagent and quality-checked on an Agilent 2100 Bioanalyzer. V has 6 bases trimmed and J has 7 bases trimmed; junction bases matching no gene number 7. CDR1 and CDR2, per the germline V gene, are MDHEN and SYDVKM. From the cysteine through the phenylalanine, the CDR3 covers 13 amino acids. Of the read, only the CDR3 DNA is kept; its 39 bases are in frame from base 1.

This receptor was obtained from a woman between 40 and 55 years old with Graves' ophthalmopathy. Donor details come from another sample of the same person, matched by shared clones. The chain uses TRBV28 and TRBJ1-2; TRBD1 fits 8 bases in the junction. Sequencing used peripheral blood. Here is the DNA: TGTGCCAGCAGCGAGACAGGGGCTTTTGGCTACACCTTC. It specifies CASSETGAFGYTF.